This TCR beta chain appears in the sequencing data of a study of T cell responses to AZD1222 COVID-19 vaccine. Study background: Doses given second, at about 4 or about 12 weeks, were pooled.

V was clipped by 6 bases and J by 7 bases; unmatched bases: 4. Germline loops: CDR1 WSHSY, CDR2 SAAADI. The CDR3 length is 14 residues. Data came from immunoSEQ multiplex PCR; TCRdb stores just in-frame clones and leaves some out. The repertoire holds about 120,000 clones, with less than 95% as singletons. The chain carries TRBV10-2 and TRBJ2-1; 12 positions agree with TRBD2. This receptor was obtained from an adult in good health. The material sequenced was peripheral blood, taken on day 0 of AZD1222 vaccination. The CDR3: CASRLAGGANEQFF. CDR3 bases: TGCGCCAGCAGGCTAGCGGGAGGGGCTAATGAGCAGTTCTTC.